This passage covers 30 T cell receptor beta chains from one sample sequenced in a study of cytomegalovirus exposure and HLA in healthy donors. The study ran its PCR with 60 Vbeta and 13 Jbeta primers. Only in-frame clones appear in the TCRdb table, and some are missing; sequencing was by immunoSEQ multiplex PCR. The sample includes about 210,000 clones, roughly 79% of them seen just once. Sequencing input: PBMCs. The receptors were sampled from a male donor in good health and CMV-seronegative.

V is TRBV30 and J is TRBJ2-5; 8 bases agree with TRBD2. Germline lookup yields CDR1 GTSNPN and CDR2 SVGIG (reference sequence). The junction had 7 bases not matched to a gene; V was cut back by 2 bases and J by 2 bases. This CDR3 contains 15 residues. As DNA, the CDR3 is TGTGCCTGGAGTTACCAGCGGGGGACTCAAGAGACCCAGTACTTC. Its protein product is CAWSYQRGTQETQYF.

The J gene is TRBJ2-7, the V gene TRBV29-1; maybe TRBD1 (5 bases). The CDR3 loop spans 13 amino acids. With 2 bases removed from V and 2 bases from J, the gap between germline ends came to 10 bases. Germline values: CDR1 SQVTM, CDR2 ANQGSEA. The CDR3 protein is CSVESQGPYEQYF. As DNA, the CDR3 is TGCAGCGTTGAATCTCAGGGTCCCTACGAGCAGTACTTC.

The chain recombines TRBV11-3 with TRBJ2-5; D unclear. Germline CDR1 and CDR2: SGHNT and YENEEA. Trimming removed 4 bases at V and 5 bases at J, with 8 bases between. This CDR3 is built from 12 residues. The CDR3 DNA sequence: TGTGCCAGCAGCTACAGTGGGGAGACCCAGTACTTC. The encoded protein is CASSYSGETQYF.

This chain joins TRBV13 and TRBJ1-2; 10 bases line up with TRBD1. This CDR3 region has 15 residues. CDR1 is PRHDT and CDR2 is FYEKMQ in the germline V gene (reference sequence). After removal of 2 bases from V and 8 bases from J, the junction contained 8 bases not matched to a gene. CDR3 residues: CASSLRDRGVWGYTF. CDR3 in DNA: TGTGCCAGCAGCTTAAGGGACAGGGGAGTGTGGGGCTACACCTTC.

V gene TRBV29-1 combines with J gene TRBJ1-1; TRBD1 might be the D (5 bases). The length of the CDR3 is 11 residues. V lost 8 bases and J 4 bases, leaving 11 bases between the germline ends. Germline lookup yields CDR1 SQVTM and CDR2 ANQGSEA. The CDR3 region has the DNA TGCAGCTCCGGGACTCGCACTGAAGCTTTCTTT. Residues: CSSGTRTEAFF.

This chain connects TRBV5-1 to TRBJ2-1, with 15 bases matching TRBD2. V shed 3 bases, J shed 5 bases, and the junction held 6 bases outside the gene matches. The CDR3 has 17 amino acids. Germline CDR1 and CDR2: SGHRS and YFSETQ. The CDR3 sequence is CASSSGLAGGPNNEQFF. CDR3 nucleotides: TGCGCCAGCAGCTCAGGACTAGCGGGAGGGCCGAACAATGAGCAGTTCTTC. The full variable domain, completed using reference TRBV5-1 and TRBJ2-1, is KAGVTQTPRYLIKTRGQQVTLSCSPISGHRSVSWYQQTPGQGLQFLFEYFSETQRNKGNFPGRFSGRQFSNSRSEMNVSTLELGDSALYLCASSSGLAGGPNNEQFFGPGTRLTVL.

The CDR3 DNA is TGTGCCAGCAGTGATACGACGGGAGACTATGGCTACACCTTC. This sequence encodes CASSDTTGDYGYTF. The rearrangement links TRBV25-1 to TRBJ1-2; D gene uncertain. The CDR3 extends over 14 amino acids. V was pared by 3 bases and J by 3 bases, with 11 bases between. Per germline, CDR1 MGHDK and CDR2 SYGVNS.

The chain links TRBV6-1 to TRBJ1-6; 7 nucleotides align to TRBD1. Germline CDR1 reads MNHNS; CDR2 reads SASEGT. The CDR3 length is 14 residues. With 8 bases clipped from V and 10 bases from J, the junction kept 11 bases outside the gene matches. In DNA form, the CDR3 reads TGTGCCAGCGCCCCGACAGGGATGGACTCACCCCTCCACTTT. Amino acid sequence: CASAPTGMDSPLHF.

The rearrangement joins TRBV28 to TRBJ2-3; possible D gene TRBD2, 5 bases. The V gene lost 5 bases and the J gene lost 4 bases, with 19 bases spanning the gap. CDR1 MDHEN and CDR2 SYDVKM come from the germline V gene. The CDR3 has 16 amino acids. Written as DNA, the CDR3 is TGTGCCAGCAGTCCCCCCATCGGGGTAGGTGCAGATACGCAGTATTTT. Translation gives CASSPPIGVGADTQYF.

In DNA, the CDR3 is TGTGCCAGCAACCCCCGGACTAACTCGGGCCACAATGAGCAGTTCTTC. The encoded protein is CASNPRTNSGHNEQFF. This chain links TRBV9 with TRBJ2-1; tentatively, D is TRBD2 (6 bases). V was shortened by 6 bases and J by 5 bases, with 21 bases between the two germline ends. The CDR3 spans 16 residues. Germline CDR1 reads SGDLS; CDR2 reads YYNGEE.

This chain connects TRBV28 to TRBJ1-5; no reliable D call. Looked up from germline, CDR1 is MDHEN and CDR2 is SYDVKM. CDR3 length: 17 amino acids. V was cut by 5 bases and J by 4 bases, with 21 bases left in between. The CDR3 DNA is TGTGCCAGCAGTCCATCCTATCATGGTGGAGAAAATCAGCCCCAGCATTTT. Protein: CASSPSYHGGENQPQHF.

This clone was seen a few times. The chain carries TRBV7-2 and TRBJ2-7; 9 nucleotides agree with TRBD2. Trimming removed 2 bases from V and 3 bases from J; junction bases left unmatched: 2. The CDR3 loop spans 14 amino acids. Germline loops: CDR1 SGHTA, CDR2 FQGNSA. DNA of the CDR3: TGTGCCAGCAGCTTAAGTAGCGGGAGCTACGAGCAGTACTTC. This sequence encodes CASSLSSGSYEQYF.

This rearrangement joins TRBV2 to TRBJ2-1; D unresolved. Trimming left V 1 base short and J 7 bases short, with 14 bases between. CDR3 length equals 15 residues. CDR1 and CDR2 from the germline V gene are SNHLY and FYNNEI. CDR3 DNA sequence: TGTGCCAGCAGTGAAGAAATGGCTAGTACTAATGAGCAGTTCTTC. Encoded protein: CASSEEMASTNEQFF.

The J gene is TRBJ2-3, the V gene TRBV28, with 12 bases fitting TRBD2. This CDR3 is built from 16 residues. The germline V gene encodes CDR1 MDHEN and CDR2 SYDVKM. The V and J ends lost 4 bases and 4 bases, in that order; junction bases with no gene match: 6. Here the CDR3 DNA reads TGTGCCAGCAGTTCCAGACTAGCGGGAGTAGCAGATACGCAGTATTTT. Protein sequence: CASSSRLAGVADTQYF.

The chain has TRBV6-5 and TRBJ2-3; 7 positions agree with TRBD1. With V trimmed by 7 bases and J by 6 bases, 4 bases remained unmatched. The CDR3 length is 12 residues. CDR1 is MNHEY and CDR2 is SVGAGI in the germline V gene. Here the CDR3 reads CASTRGGDTQYF. CDR3 DNA sequence: TGTGCCAGCACCCGAGGGGGCGATACGCAGTATTTT.

V gene TRBV27 combines with J gene TRBJ2-2; TRBD1 matches 7 bases. This CDR3 is 14 amino acids long. J lost 6 bases, V lost 2 bases, and 3 bases had no gene match. Germline CDR1 is MNHEY and CDR2 is SMNVEV (reference sequence). The CDR3 nucleotides read TGTGCCAGCAGTTTAACCCAGGGGGCCGGGGAGCTGTTTTTT. Encoded protein: CASSLTQGAGELFF.

The chain carries TRBV5-6 and TRBJ2-1; D is unresolved. The CDR3 is made up of 14 amino acids. V shed 0 bases and J shed 9 bases, with 13 bases lying between them. Per the germline V gene, CDR1 is SGHDT and CDR2 is YYEEEE. The CDR3 DNA sequence: TGTGCCAGCAGCTTGGCCGGTTGGTCCGGTGAGCAGTTCTTC. Translating gives CASSLAGWSGEQFF.

The chain recombines TRBV7-9 with TRBJ2-7; 11 positions match TRBD2. The CDR3 totals 19 residues. V dropped 1 base and J dropped 0; count of bases not matched to a gene: 11. CDR1 and CDR2 (germline): SEHNR, FQNEAQ (reference sequence). The CDR3 sequence is CASSLGLAGGPRSSYEQYF. The CDR3 DNA reads as TGTGCCAGCAGCTTAGGTCTAGCGGGAGGTCCTAGGAGCTCCTACGAGCAGTACTTC.

CDR3 region: CATSGIDREQPQHF. CDR3 sequence (DNA): TGTGCCACCAGCGGGATAGACAGGGAACAGCCCCAGCATTTT. The rearrangement uses TRBV15 and TRBJ1-5, with 7 bases fitting TRBD1. V gave up 5 bases and J gave up 7 bases; unmatched junction bases: 8. From germline, CDR1 is LNHNV and CDR2 YYDKDF (reference sequence). The CDR3 loop spans 14 amino acids.

The rearrangement uses TRBV19 and TRBJ2-5, with D tentatively TRBD1 (5 bases). The CDR3 sequence is 15 residues long. V shed 0 bases and J shed 5 bases, with 13 bases lying between them. Germline V gene lookup returns CDR1 LNHDA and CDR2 SQIVND (reference sequence). CDR3 nucleotide sequence: TGTGCCAGTAGTATAGATAGAGAAGGGGTGGAGACCCAGTACTTC. This gives the protein CASSIDREGVETQYF.

The chain joins TRBV14 to TRBJ2-7; no reliable D call. This CDR3 comprises 13 residues. Germline V gives CDR1 SGHDN, CDR2 FVKESK. Trimming removed 5 bases at V and 0 bases at J, with 8 bases between. The chain's CDR3 is CASSFTVSYEQYF. Written as DNA, the CDR3 is TGTGCCAGCAGCTTCACAGTCTCCTACGAGCAGTACTTC.

The CDR3 region has the DNA TGTGCCAGCAGCCCACGTCCCGGGACTAGCGGGGGGCGGAGCACAGATACGCAGTATTTT. Translated: CASSPRPGTSGGRSTDTQYF. The chain links TRBV4-2 to TRBJ2-3; 15 bases fit TRBD2. J was trimmed by 0 bases and V by 4 bases; bases with no gene match: 11. There are 20 residues in the CDR3. The germline V gene has CDR1 LGHNA and CDR2 YNFKEQ.

The J gene is TRBJ1-1, the V gene TRBV9; D uncertain. Germline V lookup: CDR1 SGDLS, CDR2 YYNGEE. The V end lost 0 bases, the J end lost 3 bases, and 12 bases lay between the germline ends. The CDR3 is 15 amino acids. CDR3 protein: CASSVGARDYTEAFF. The CDR3 coding sequence is TGTGCCAGCAGCGTAGGGGCCCGGGATTACACTGAAGCTTTCTTT.

V and J are TRBV28 and TRBJ1-2, with TRBD1 matching 7 bases. The CDR3 totals 15 residues. The V segment lost 4 bases and the J segment 4 bases; nucleotides outside the gene matches: 9. Germline CDR1 is MDHEN and CDR2 is SYDVKM. The CDR3 nucleotides are TGTGCCAGCAGTTCCCAGACAGGGCGAGGCTATGGCTACACCTTC. Translated: CASSSQTGRGYGYTF.

This chain connects TRBV28 to TRBJ2-1; 7 bases map to TRBD2. CDR3 length: 15 amino acids. V lost 3 bases to trimming and J lost 3 bases; unmatched junction nucleotides: 5. Germline CDR1 is MDHEN and CDR2 is SYDVKM. CDR3 loop: CASSLRSGNYNEQFF. The CDR3 DNA follows: TGTGCCAGCAGTTTGAGGAGCGGGAACTACAATGAGCAGTTCTTC.

The chain joins TRBV28 to TRBJ1-5; D may be TRBD1 (5 bases). CDR1 is MDHEN, CDR2 SYDVKM, per germline. CDR3 size: 15 residues. Trimming took off 6 bases at V and 2 bases at J, with 14 bases between the two ends. CDR3 DNA: TGTGCCAGCAGCCAAAGGGACTTAGGCAATCAGCCCCAGCATTTT. It specifies CASSQRDLGNQPQHF. Based on the CDR3 plus reference TRBV28 and TRBJ1-5, the full variable domain is DVKVTQSSRYLVKRTGEKVFLECVQDMDHENMFWYRQDPGLGLRLIYFSYDVKMKEKGDIPEGYSVSREKKERFSLILESASTNQTSMYLCASSQRDLGNQPQHFGDGTRLSIL.

V gene TRBV27 combines with J gene TRBJ2-2, with TRBD2 matching 13 bases. Trimming at V came to 6 bases and at J to 3 bases, leaving 4 bases not matched to a gene. The CDR3 is made up of 16 amino acids. Germline V lookup: CDR1 MNHEY, CDR2 SMNVEV (reference sequence). The CDR3 loop is CASSPGLAGYTGELFF. CDR3 coding DNA: TGTGCCAGCAGCCCGGGACTAGCGGGGTACACCGGGGAGCTGTTTTTT.

In its sample, this clone was seen a few times. The chain has TRBV6-5 and TRBJ2-7; 7 bases are a match to TRBD2. Germline V gene sequence: CDR1 MNHEY, CDR2 SVGAGI. With V trimmed by 0 bases and J by 6 bases, 8 bases remained unmatched. The CDR3 is 15 residues long. CDR3 nucleotide sequence: TGTGCCAGCAGTTACTCTATGGCGGGAGAGTTCGAGCAGTACTTC. Its translation is CASSYSMAGEFEQYF.

This clone was seen more than once but under ten times. The chain recombines TRBV30 with TRBJ2-3; 7 positions agree with TRBD1. CDR3 size: 15 residues. The ends lost 5 bases at V and 1 base at J; junction bases unmatched: 9. Germline V gene lookup returns CDR1 GTSNPN and CDR2 SVGIG (reference sequence). The CDR3 region has the DNA TGTGCCTGGGGATTCGGTGGACAGGGCACAGATACGCAGTATTTT. It is translated as CAWGFGGQGTDTQYF.

The chain employs TRBV6-5 and TRBJ2-3; D is uncertain. The CDR3 spans 12 residues. Germline lookup yields CDR1 MNHEY and CDR2 SVGAGI. Trimming took 5 bases from V and 2 from J, leaving 5 bases between them. The CDR3 bases are TGTGCCAGCAGTGGGCCCACAGATACGCAGTATTTT. Its translation is CASSGPTDTQYF.